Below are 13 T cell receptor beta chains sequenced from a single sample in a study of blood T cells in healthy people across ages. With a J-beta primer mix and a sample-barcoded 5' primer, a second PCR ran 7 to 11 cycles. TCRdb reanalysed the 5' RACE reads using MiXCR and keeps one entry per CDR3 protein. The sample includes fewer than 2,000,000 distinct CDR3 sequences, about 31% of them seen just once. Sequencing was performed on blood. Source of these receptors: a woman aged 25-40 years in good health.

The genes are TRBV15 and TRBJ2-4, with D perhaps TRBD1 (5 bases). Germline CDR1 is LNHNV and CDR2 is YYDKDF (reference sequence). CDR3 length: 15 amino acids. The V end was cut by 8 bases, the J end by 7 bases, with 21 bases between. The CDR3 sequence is CATGVVWGVSNIQYF. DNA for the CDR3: TGTGCCACCGGGGTTGTATGGGGCGTGAGCAACATTCAGTACTTC.

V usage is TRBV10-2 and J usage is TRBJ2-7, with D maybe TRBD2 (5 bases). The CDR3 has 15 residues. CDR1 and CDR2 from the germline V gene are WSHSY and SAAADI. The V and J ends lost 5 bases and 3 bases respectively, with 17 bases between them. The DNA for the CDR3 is TGCGCCAGCAGTTCTGTAGCAGGAGGAATCTACGAGCAGTACTTC. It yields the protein CASSSVAGGIYEQYF.

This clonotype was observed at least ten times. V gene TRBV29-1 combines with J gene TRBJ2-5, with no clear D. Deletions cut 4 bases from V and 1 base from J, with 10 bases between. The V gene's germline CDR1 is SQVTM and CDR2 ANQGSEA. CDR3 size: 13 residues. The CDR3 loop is CSVAWGSQETQYF. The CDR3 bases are TGCAGCGTTGCGTGGGGTTCCCAAGAGACCCAGTACTTC.

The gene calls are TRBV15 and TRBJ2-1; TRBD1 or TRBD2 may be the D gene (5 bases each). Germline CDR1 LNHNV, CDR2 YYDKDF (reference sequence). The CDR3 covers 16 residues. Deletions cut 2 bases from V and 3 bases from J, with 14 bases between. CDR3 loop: CATSRHSGTIYNEQFF. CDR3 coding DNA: TGTGCCACCAGCAGACATTCCGGGACCATCTACAATGAGCAGTTCTTC.

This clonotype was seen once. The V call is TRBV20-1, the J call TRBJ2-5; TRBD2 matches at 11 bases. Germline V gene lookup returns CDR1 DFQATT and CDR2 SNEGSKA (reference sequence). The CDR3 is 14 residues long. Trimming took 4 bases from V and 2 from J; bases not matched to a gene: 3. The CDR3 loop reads CSATTSGAQETQYF. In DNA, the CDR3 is TGCAGTGCTACGACTAGCGGGGCACAAGAGACCCAGTACTTC.

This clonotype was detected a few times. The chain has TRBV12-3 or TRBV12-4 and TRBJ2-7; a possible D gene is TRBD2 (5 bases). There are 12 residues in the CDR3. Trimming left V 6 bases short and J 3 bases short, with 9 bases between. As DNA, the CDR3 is TGTGCCAGCAGCCCTGACTACTACGAGCAGTACTTC. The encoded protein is CASSPDYYEQYF.

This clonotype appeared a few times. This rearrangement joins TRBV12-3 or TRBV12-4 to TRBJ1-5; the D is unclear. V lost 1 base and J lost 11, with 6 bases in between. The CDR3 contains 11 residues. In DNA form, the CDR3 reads TGTGCCAGCAGTTTAGGTGAGGCCCAGCATTTT. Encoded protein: CASSLGEAQHF.

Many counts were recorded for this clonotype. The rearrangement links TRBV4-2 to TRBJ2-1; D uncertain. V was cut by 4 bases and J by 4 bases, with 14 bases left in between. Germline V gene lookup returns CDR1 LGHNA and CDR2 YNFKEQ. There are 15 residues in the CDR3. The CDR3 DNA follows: TGTGCCAGCAGCCCCTCGGGCGGCACGTACAATGAGCAGTTCTTC. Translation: CASSPSGGTYNEQFF.

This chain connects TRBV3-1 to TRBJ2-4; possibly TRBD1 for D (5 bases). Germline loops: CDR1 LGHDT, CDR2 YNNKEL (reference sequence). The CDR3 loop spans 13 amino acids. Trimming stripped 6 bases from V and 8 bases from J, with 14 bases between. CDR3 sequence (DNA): TGTGCCAGCAGGCAGGGTCGGTGGGACATTCAGTACTTC. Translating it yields CASRQGRWDIQYF.

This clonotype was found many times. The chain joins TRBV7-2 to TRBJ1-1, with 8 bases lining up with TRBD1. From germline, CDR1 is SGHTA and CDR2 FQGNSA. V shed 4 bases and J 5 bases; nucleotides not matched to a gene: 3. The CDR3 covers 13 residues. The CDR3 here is CASSYDRGTEAFF. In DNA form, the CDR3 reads TGTGCCAGCAGCTATGACAGGGGTACTGAAGCTTTCTTT.

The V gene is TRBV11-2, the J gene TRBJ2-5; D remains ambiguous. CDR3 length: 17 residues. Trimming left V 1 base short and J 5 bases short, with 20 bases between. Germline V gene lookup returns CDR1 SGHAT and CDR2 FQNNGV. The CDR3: CASSLGDRSPMWETQYF. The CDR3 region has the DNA TGTGCCAGCAGCTTAGGTGACCGGTCGCCAATGTGGGAGACCCAGTACTTC. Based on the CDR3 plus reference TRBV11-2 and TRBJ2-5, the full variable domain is EAGVAQSPRYKIIEKRQSVAFWCNPISGHATLYWYQQILGQGPKLLIQFQNNGVVDDSQLPKDRFSAERLKGVDSTLKIQPAKLEDSAVYLCASSLGDRSPMWETQYFGPGTRLLVL.

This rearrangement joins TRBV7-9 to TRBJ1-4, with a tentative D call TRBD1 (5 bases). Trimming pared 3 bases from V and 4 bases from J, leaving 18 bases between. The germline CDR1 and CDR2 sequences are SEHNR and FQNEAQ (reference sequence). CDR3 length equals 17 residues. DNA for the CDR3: TGTGCCAGCAGCTTGGGACTCTCGTTGGATGTTAATGAAAAACTGTTTTTT. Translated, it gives CASSLGLSLDVNEKLFF. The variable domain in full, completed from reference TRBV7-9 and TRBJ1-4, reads DTGVSQNPRHKITKRGQNVTFRCDPISEHNRLYWYRQTLGQGPEFLTYFQNEAQLEKSRLLSDRFSAERPKGSFSTLEIQRTEQGDSAMYLCASSLGLSLDVNEKLFFGSGTQLSVL.

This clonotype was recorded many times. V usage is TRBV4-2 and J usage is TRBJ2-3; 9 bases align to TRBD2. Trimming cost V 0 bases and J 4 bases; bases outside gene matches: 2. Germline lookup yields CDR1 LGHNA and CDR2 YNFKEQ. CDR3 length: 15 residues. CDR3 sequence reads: CASSQERGGPDTQYF. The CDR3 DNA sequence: TGTGCCAGCAGCCAAGAGCGGGGGGGCCCAGATACGCAGTATTTT.